Described below is a single T cell receptor beta chain sequence and its context. The source of the sample is a study of OX40 agonist ivuxolimab in advanced cancers. The repertoire was sequenced with immunoSEQ multiplex PCR; TCRdb's copy has only in-frame clones and lacks some. The sample records about 100,000 clones, about nine tenths being singletons. The CDR3 is made up of 12 amino acids. CDR1 SGDLS and CDR2 YYNGEE come from the germline V gene. The receptor comes from an adult with an advanced solid tumor such as melanoma, head and neck, liver or kidney cancer. Source: CD4+ or CD8+ T cells sorted from blood, taken in a trial of the OX40 agonist ivuxolimab. The genes are TRBV9 and TRBJ2-5; D is possibly TRBD2 (5 bases). TRBJ2-7 matches the DNA end more closely, so the J call is doubtful. CDR3 in DNA: TGTGCCAGCAGCGTAGATCGGGGCGAGCAGTACTTC. Translating it yields CASSVDRGEQYF.